This T cell receptor beta chain is drawn from a study of response to subunit inactivated influenza vaccine. TCRdb re-called the RT-PCR reads through MiXCR, storing one row per CDR3 protein. The table records hundreds of thousands of distinct CDR3 sequences, approximately 15% of them present only once. The CDR3 is 16 residues long. Germline V gene sequence: CDR1 MDHEN, CDR2 SYDVKM. V was trimmed by 6 bases and J by 0 bases, leaving 16 bases between them. Study-level points and caveats: Few new T cells, the authors suggested, are recruited by each seasonal influenza vaccination.

The table lists this clonotype with a few counts. No antigen is known for it. J is TRBJ2-3 and V is TRBV28; the D gene could be TRBD1 or TRBD2 (7 bases each). The sequenced sample was PBMCs from blood, obtained less than 15 days before vaccination. This receptor was identified in a man aged 45-65 years who received an inactivated influenza vaccine. This CDR3 reads CASRRQGGPSTDTQYF. The CDR3 bases are TGTGCCAGCAGGCGTCAGGGGGGGCCTAGCACAGATACGCAGTATTTT.